The 9 T cell receptor beta chains given below trace back to one sample, sequenced in a study of T cells after posttransplantation cyclophosphamide. TCRdb's table, derived via immunoSEQ multiplex PCR, lists solely in-frame clones and lacks some. In the table there are 25,000 or so clones, about 84% of which are singletons. Material: PBMCs. Source of these receptors: a woman aged 55-69 years with a blood cancer, CMV-positive, and with a related stem cell donor.

The chain joins TRBV27 to TRBJ2-5; 7 bases are a match to TRBD1. Judging by the DNA end, TRBJ2-7 fits better; the J call may be wrong. This CDR3 contains 13 residues. Germline-derived CDR1 and CDR2 are MNHEY and SMNVEV (reference sequence). CDR3 protein: CATPAGRGNEQYF. The CDR3 DNA reads TGTGCCACCCCCGCGGGCAGGGGGAACGAGCAGTACTTC.

This clone occurred once. The chain uses TRBV7-8 and TRBJ1-1; D not certain. CDR1 is SGHVS and CDR2 is FQNEAQ in the germline V gene. Trimming removed 5 bases at V and 0 bases at J, with 22 bases between. The CDR3 consists of 18 residues. CDR3 region: CASSPTRQAVGLNTEAFF. The CDR3 nucleotides read TGTGCCAGCAGCCCAACCCGGCAGGCTGTGGGTTTGAACACTGAAGCTTTCTTT. The full variable domain, with the rest looked up from reference TRBV7-8 and TRBJ1-1, is GAGVSQSPRYKVAKRGQDVALRCDPISGHVSLFWYQQALGQGPEFLTYFQNEAQLDKSGLPSDRFFAERPEGSVSTLKIQRTQQEDSAVYLCASSPTRQAVGLNTEAFFGQGTRLTVV.

The chain combines TRBV19 with TRBJ1-3, with 7 bases matching TRBD1. The germline CDR1 and CDR2 sequences are LNHDA and SQIVND (reference sequence). This CDR3 has 16 residues. With V trimmed by 6 bases and J by 0 bases, 8 bases remained unmatched. The CDR3: CASSGTAVSSGNTIYF. As DNA, the CDR3 is TGTGCCAGTAGCGGGACAGCGGTCTCCTCTGGAAACACCATATATTTT.

The chain's CDR3 is CASSVDSSNQPQHF. The CDR3, as DNA: TGTGCCAGCAGTGTGGACAGTAGCAATCAGCCCCAGCATTTT. V usage is TRBV2 and J usage is TRBJ1-5, with a weak D call TRBD1 (6 bases). The ends were cut back, 4 bases at V and 0 bases at J, with 7 bases in the middle. Germline CDR1 reads SNHLY; CDR2 reads FYNNEI. The CDR3 loop spans 14 amino acids.

The gene calls are TRBV5-4 and TRBJ1-2, with 7 bases fitting TRBD1. Trimming cost V 2 bases and J 3 bases; bases outside gene matches: 7. This CDR3 is 15 amino acids long. The germline V gene encodes CDR1 SGHNT and CDR2 YYREEE (reference sequence). The CDR3 DNA reads TGTGCCAGCAGCTTTTCGGGACAGAAGGACTATGGCTACACCTTC. Amino acids: CASSFSGQKDYGYTF.

The rearrangement uses TRBV18 and TRBJ2-7, with 7 positions matching TRBD1. The V and J ends lost 0 bases and 6 bases, in that order; junction bases with no gene match: 11. CDR1 KGHSH and CDR2 LQKENI come from the germline V gene. The CDR3 has 16 residues. CDR3 in amino acids: CASSPPRSTGVGEQYF. The CDR3 DNA sequence: TGTGCCAGCTCACCACCAAGATCAACAGGGGTCGGCGAGCAGTACTTC.

The genes are TRBV6-5 and TRBJ2-1; 8 bases line up with TRBD2. The germline V gene has CDR1 MNHEY and CDR2 SVGAGI. V gave up 7 bases and J gave up 7 bases; unmatched junction bases: 9. The CDR3 is made up of 14 amino acids. As DNA, the CDR3 is TGTGCCAGCACTCGATTAGCGGGACGGAATGAGCAGTTCTTC. Residues: CASTRLAGRNEQFF.

This clone was seen a few times. In DNA, the CDR3 is TGTGCCATATCCGGGCAGGGGGAGGAAAAACTGTTTTTT. It encodes CAISGQGEEKLFF. The rearrangement uses TRBV5-5 and TRBJ1-4, with 7 positions matching TRBD1. The CDR3 runs 13 residues. V trimming: 9 bases; J trimming: 8 bases; junction bases outside the gene matches: 10. Germline assignment: CDR1 SGHKS and CDR2 YYEKEE (reference sequence).

The rearrangement links TRBV2 to TRBJ2-7; 9 bases line up with TRBD2. This CDR3 comprises 13 residues. Germline V gene lookup returns CDR1 SNHLY and CDR2 FYNNEI. With 6 bases clipped from V and 2 bases from J, the junction kept 2 bases outside the gene matches. CDR3 in DNA: TGTGCCAGCAGCGTAGCGGGGGCCTACGAGCAGTACTTC. Protein: CASSVAGAYEQYF. Full variable domain (remainder filled in from reference TRBV2 and TRBJ2-7): EPEVTQTPSHQVTQMGQEVILRCVPISNHLYFYWYRQILGQKVEFLVSFYNNEISEKSEIFDDQFSVERPDGSNFTLKIRSTKLEDSAMYFCASSVAGAYEQYFGPGTRLTVT.